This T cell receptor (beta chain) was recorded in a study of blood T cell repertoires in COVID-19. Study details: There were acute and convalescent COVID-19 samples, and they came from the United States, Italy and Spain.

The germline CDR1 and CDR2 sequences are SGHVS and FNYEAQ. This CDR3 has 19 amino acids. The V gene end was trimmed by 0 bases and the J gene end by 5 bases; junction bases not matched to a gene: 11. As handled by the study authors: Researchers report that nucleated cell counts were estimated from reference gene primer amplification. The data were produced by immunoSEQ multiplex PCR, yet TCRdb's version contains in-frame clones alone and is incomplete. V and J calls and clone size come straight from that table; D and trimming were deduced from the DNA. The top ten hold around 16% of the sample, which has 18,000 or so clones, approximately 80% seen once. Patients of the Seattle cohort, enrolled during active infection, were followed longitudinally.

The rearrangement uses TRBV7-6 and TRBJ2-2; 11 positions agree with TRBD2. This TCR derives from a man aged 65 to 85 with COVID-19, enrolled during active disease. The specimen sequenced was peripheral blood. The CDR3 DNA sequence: TGTGCCAGCAGCTTAGCCCCCGGTAGCGGGAGGGGGCTTACCGGGGAGCTGTTTTTT. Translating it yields CASSLAPGSGRGLTGELFF.